Listed below are T cell receptor beta chains from one sample, sequenced in a study of cytomegalovirus exposure and HLA in healthy donors. Data came from immunoSEQ multiplex PCR; TCRdb stores just in-frame clones and leaves some out. The table has 150,000 to 200,000 clones, about 72% seen once. Sequenced sample: PBMCs. These receptors originate from a man aged 30 to 39 in good health and CMV-seropositive. Each CDR3 is given with its conserved first and last residue. A D gene is named only where the DNA matches it firmly. Size is omitted from some rows. Given values are once, few, many or a class for expanded clones.

V	J	size	D	CDR3	DNA
TRBV9	TRBJ2-5	NA	TRBD1	CASSGQGAGETQYF	TGTGCCAGCAGTGGACAGGGGGCTGGGGAGACCCAGTACTTC
TRBV10-3	TRBJ1-1	NA	NA	CAISENRRGTEAFF	TGTGCCATCAGTGAGAACCGCAGGGGCACTGAAGCTTTCTTT
TRBV21-1	TRBJ2-5	few	NA	CASSGGPRAGETQYF	TGTGCCAGCAGTGGGGGCCCTAGGGCTGGAGAGACCCAGTACTTC
TRBV5-6	TRBJ2-1	NA	NA	CASSLSGNEQFF	TGTGCCAGCAGCTTGTCGGGCAATGAGCAGTTCTTC
TRBV2	TRBJ2-2	NA	TRBD2	CASGGAGGLDGELFF	TGTGCCAGCGGGGGAGCGGGGGGGTTGGACGGGGAGCTGTTTTTT
TRBV7-9	TRBJ2-7	NA	TRBD1	CASRSGTGSREQYF	TGTGCCAGCAGATCCGGGACAGGGAGCCGCGAGCAGTACTTC
TRBV4-1	TRBJ2-5	NA	NA	CASSKGGSQETQYF	TGCGCCAGCAGTAAAGGGGGATCCCAAGAGACCCAGTACTTC
TRBV7-6	TRBJ1-6	NA	NA	CASTDGHSYNSPLHF	TGTGCCAGCACCGACGGACACTCCTATAATTCACCCCTCCACTTT
TRBV9	TRBJ1-6	once	NA	CASSLHEEGQSPLHF	TGTGCCAGCAGCCTACACGAGGAGGGGCAATCACCCCTCCACTTT
TRBV30	TRBJ1-2	NA	NA	CAWSKGVYGYTF	TGTGCCTGGAGTAAAGGGGTCTATGGCTACACCTTC
TRBV4-1	TRBJ1-5	NA	TRBD1	CASSLPGQGGLKRRPQHF	TGCGCCAGCAGCCTTCCTGGACAGGGCGGTTTGAAGCGTCGGCCCCAGCATTTT
TRBV5-6	TRBJ1-2	NA	TRBD1	CASSPWGTGPVRGYTF	TGTGCCAGCAGCCCCTGGGGGACAGGGCCGGTGCGAGGCTACACCTTC